The 5 T cell receptor beta chains reported below all come from one sample, sequenced in a study of blood T cell repertoires in COVID-19. Clones were sequenced by immunoSEQ multiplex PCR, and TCRdb holds only the in-frame ones, with some missing. The sample has under 350,000 clones, roughly four fifths seen once. Sequenced sample: peripheral blood. Receptors were obtained from a woman in her forties or fifties who had recovered from COVID-19.

The V call is TRBV24-1, the J call TRBJ2-5, with 11 bases aligning to TRBD2. The CDR3 contains 17 residues. V gave up 5 bases and J gave up 5 bases; unmatched junction bases: 12. Germline CDR1 KGHDR, CDR2 SFDVKD. The CDR3 loop is CATSGSPTSGIGETQYF. The CDR3, as DNA: TGTGCCACCAGTGGTTCTCCGACTAGCGGGATCGGGGAGACCCAGTACTTC.

This clone was seen at least ten times. CDR3 sequence reads: CASSSSDRETQYF. CDR3 bases: TGTGCCAGCAGTTCCTCGGACAGGGAGACCCAGTACTTC. The chain recombines TRBV28 with TRBJ2-5; 7 bases fit TRBD1. The CDR3 totals 13 residues. Germline lookup yields CDR1 MDHEN and CDR2 SYDVKM. V shed 4 bases, J shed 5 bases, and the junction held 4 bases outside the gene matches.

This clone was detected a few times. The chain couples TRBV2 to TRBJ2-3, with 9 bases matching TRBD2. This CDR3 has 16 amino acids. Germline V gene data show CDR1 as SNHLY and CDR2 as FYNNEI. V was clipped by 7 bases and J by 3 bases; unmatched bases: 11. The CDR3 is CASNLYSGGGTDTQYF. For the CDR3, the DNA is TGTGCCAGCAACCTGTATAGCGGGGGAGGGACAGATACGCAGTATTTT.

CDR3 sequence (DNA): TGTGCCAGCGGCATTAACACTGAAGCTTTCTTT. Protein product: CASGINTEAFF. The rearrangement uses TRBV5-6 and TRBJ1-1, with D uncertain. V shed 7 bases and J shed 2 bases, with 6 bases lying between them. CDR1 is SGHDT, CDR2 YYEEEE, per germline. The CDR3 is 11 amino acids.

V and J are TRBV5-4 and TRBJ2-2; 11 bases match TRBD2. This CDR3 region has 16 residues. Losses at the gene ends were 4 bases for V and 4 bases for J; bases not matched to a gene: 6. The germline V gene encodes CDR1 SGHNT and CDR2 YYREEE (reference sequence). Written as DNA, the CDR3 is TGTGCCAGCAGCCGGACTAGCGGGCCCTCCACCGGGGAGCTGTTTTTT. Translated, it gives CASSRTSGPSTGELFF.